This T cell receptor (beta chain) emerged from a study of PD-1 blockade in classical Hodgkin lymphoma (TCRdb year 2020). For the study in its entirety: Nivolumab dosing was 3 mg/kg intravenously every 2 weeks, continuing until either disease progression or unacceptable toxicity. A peripheral blood immune signature of response to PD-1 blockade in classical Hodgkin lymphoma was defined using TCR beta sequencing and CyTOF. Paper-wide results and their limitations: The study was restricted to a single clinical trial cohort, and the causes of repertoire differences, possibly disease activity or prior therapy, were left undefined. By C4D1, a significant rise was seen in CD4+ TCR diversity but not in CD8+ TCR diversity (p=0.0027 vs p=0.16), and the rise was most apparent among complete responders (p=0.02). Diversity was lower in patients who began nivolumab less than 1 year after ASCT, so these patients were left out of later analyses to avoid confounding by immune reconstitution. Baseline TCR diversity was reported as lower in newly diagnosed patients than in healthy donors, and lower still in relapsed/refractory patients. Trial patients with a complete response had baseline diversity similar to that of newly diagnosed patients, while partial responders and progressors had significantly lower diversity.

Concerning this clone itself: Its antigen has not been determined. The input lacks base qualities; no much larger clone sits a single base away.

Interpreted using the paper, the time point label stands for: cycle 4 day 1 (C4D1), after more than five weeks of nivolumab. Every trial patient had relapsed following autologous stem cell transplantation, and prior brentuximab vedotin exposure was what differed among cohorts A, B and C. The trial cohort was composed of approximately 56 patients with relapsed/refractory classical Hodgkin lymphoma, for whom complete response, partial response or progressive disease was recorded as best overall response. Trial patients were treated with single-agent nivolumab in the multi-cohort phase II CheckMate 205 trial. An independent review committee assessed best overall response using the 2007 International Working Group response criteria. PBMCs from the trial were collected at three points: immediately before nivolumab initiation (C1D1), and during therapy at cycle 2 day 1 and cycle 4 day 1. After peripheral blood was drawn into 8 mL Vacutainer Cell Preparation Tubes, PBMCs were isolated by centrifugation and then cryopreserved.

The junction shows trimming of 7 bases on V and 5 bases on J, plus 14 bases between the germline ends. Reading the germline V gene gives CDR1 SNHLY and CDR2 FYNNEI. The CDR3 sequence holds 13 residues, the cysteine and phenylalanine included. CDR3 DNA only is kept here, 39 bases in frame from base 1. The Qiagen DNeasy kit was used to extract genomic DNA from unsorted PBMCs and from the negatively selected CD4+ and CD8+ fractions. Amplification of TCR beta CDR3 regions was done by immunoSEQ multiplex PCR with primers that anneal to V and J segments. A synthetic immune receptor repertoire was used to minimize amplification bias, and remaining bias was computationally removed after sequencing. The paper's data handling went like this. Repertoire diversity was quantified as the Shannon entropy index using custom Python scripts. The unsorted, CD4+ and CD8+ repertoires were each analyzed separately, with the exception of combined analyses, where CD4+ and CD8+ sequences were merged in silico. A clone was considered expanded if an increase in frequency of at least 2-fold after treatment relative to C1D1 was found, and a pseudocount of 0.5 was applied to clones undetected at baseline. Clones with 0 or 1 copy at C1D1 were defined as singleton clones, while clones with 2 or more copies were defined as non-singleton clones. Clones expanded in unsorted samples were annotated as CD4+, CD8+ or unknown by matching protein sequences in sorted samples from the same patient. Diversity changes from C1D1 to C4D1 were tested in paired samples using Wilcoxon tests. The immuneACCESS repertoire file appears here via TCRdb, limited to in-frame rearrangements. These files lack a portion of the clones; in checked studies, under half of the deficit traces to unresolved V genes, and the cause of the others is not known. D and trimming were read from the DNA, whereas the V and J calls and clone size are those reported in that table. Across this sample there are approximately 100,000 clones, with 83% seen only once. The ten largest clones capture about a sixth of the sample.

This TCR came from a human donor with classical Hodgkin lymphoma. The sequencing here drew on peripheral blood mononuclear cells (PBMCs), taken before the fourth cycle of nivolumab. Recombination linked TRBV2 to TRBJ2-5; possibly the D gene is TRBD2, per 5 matching bases. The CDR3 here reads CASIREVTETQYF. The base sequence is TGTGCCAGCATCCGGGAAGTGACGGAGACCCAGTACTTC.